The clone carrying this T cell receptor (beta chain) has a count of ten or more. Its antigen is unidentified. In germline, CDR1 is MNHEY, CDR2 SVGEGT. Trimming stripped 5 bases from V and 9 bases from J, with 14 bases between. The CDR3 is 13 amino acids. Among ophthalmopathy patients, the Clinical Activity Score reached at least 3, the NOSPECS grade reached at least 4, and duration remained under 3 months. Uncontrolled infection, other autoimmune disease, pregnancy or lactation disqualified patients from enrolment. The investigators amplified TCR beta CDR3 regions from RNA transcripts. First-round RT-PCR targeting the TCR CDR3 was performed with the HTBI primer set. TCRdb called the multiplex PCR reads again in MiXCR, with one record for every CDR3 protein. This table has about 350,000 distinct CDR3 sequences, 15% to 20% appearing once. This specimen comes from a study of T cells in Graves' hyperthyroidism and ophthalmopathy. Whole-study results and caveats: Classification by a 13 V-J model distinguished ophthalmopathy from stable hyperthyroidism.

The TCR comes from a woman between 40 and 55 years old with Graves' ophthalmopathy. This chain links TRBV6-2 or TRBV6-3 with TRBJ1-5; D is unclear. The specimen sequenced was blood. This CDR3 reads CASSSRSSLPQHF. The CDR3 DNA reads as TGTGCCAGCAGTAGCAGGAGTTCACTGCCCCAGCATTTT.